The entry below describes one T cell receptor (beta chain). Sequencing was performed with immunoSEQ multiplex PCR; in TCRdb, only in-frame clones are kept and a portion is missing. The table lists tens of thousands of clones, less than 90% of them singletons. The entry originates in a study of T cell changes during pregnancy in multiple sclerosis. Germline V gene data show CDR1 as SGHVS and CDR2 as FQNEAQ. CDR3 length: 16 residues. V trimming: 3 bases; J trimming: 1 base; junction bases outside the gene matches: 7. This TCR derives from a female donor in good health, enrolled as a control in a pregnancy study. This chain connects TRBV7-8 to TRBJ2-3, with TRBD2 matching 7 bases. Specimen: CD4+ T cells from peripheral blood mononuclear cells, collected in the first trimester of pregnancy. This chain's CDR3 is CASSFLSGGGTDTQYF. The CDR3 nucleotides read TGTGCCAGCAGCTTTCTCTCGGGGGGTGGCACAGATACGCAGTATTTT.